A selection of T cell receptor beta chains follows, all from one sample in a study of brain T cells in children with intractable seizures. The data were produced by immunoSEQ multiplex PCR, yet TCRdb's version contains in-frame clones alone and is incomplete. The sample records a few hundred thousand clones, over 90% being singletons. Source: peripheral blood, taken about 5 months after surgery. All receptors derive from a boy younger than two with tuberous sclerosis and intractable seizures. The CDR3 runs from the conserved cysteine through the conserved F or W. The order of the fields is clone size, V gene, J gene, D gene, CDR3 protein, CDR3 DNA. D genes are given only for firm matches. Part of the rows lack a size; the others show once, few, many or a class for expanded clones.

>-|TRBV27|TRBJ2-7|-
CASSSAKKPTGPYEQYF
TGTGCCAGCAGTTCCGCAAAGAAACCGACGGGGCCTTACGAGCAGTACTTC
>once|TRBV6-5|TRBJ2-7|-
CASRRVSSTYEQYF
TGTGCCAGCAGGCGGGTTAGCAGTACCTACGAGCAGTACTTC
>few|TRBV2|TRBJ1-1|-
CASNEQVSKAFF
TGTGCCAGCAACGAACAGGTGTCTAAAGCTTTCTTT
>-|TRBV27|TRBJ1-2|-
CASSLSWGTARDYGYTF
TGTGCCAGCAGTTTATCTTGGGGCACGGCAAGGGACTATGGCTACACCTTC
>once|TRBV7-9|TRBJ1-2|TRBD1
CASKIYDRGFYGYTF
TGTGCCAGCAAGATTTACGACAGGGGGTTCTATGGCTACACCTTC
>-|TRBV3-1/TRBV3-2|TRBJ1-5|-
CASSQGTLGSNQPQHF
TGTGCCAGCAGCCAGGGGACCCTGGGAAGTAATCAGCCCCAGCATTTT
>-|TRBV27|TRBJ1-1|TRBD1
CATRGGRGQSWNTEAFF
TGTGCCACCCGAGGGGGCAGGGGGCAGAGTTGGAACACTGAAGCTTTCTTT
>-|TRBV6-4|TRBJ1-5|-
CASSKENGNQPQHF
TGTGCCAGCAGTAAAGAGAATGGCAATCAGCCCCAGCATTTT
>once|TRBV14|TRBJ2-7|-
CASSSLSGYEQYF
TGTGCCAGCAGCTCCCTCTCTGGCTACGAGCAGTACTTC
>-|TRBV30|TRBJ2-5|-
CAWSVLASYQETQYF
TGTGCCTGGAGTGTACTGGCCTCGTACCAAGAGACCCAGTACTTC
>-|TRBV7-8|TRBJ2-7|TRBD2
CASSLDAGGVFEQYF
TGTGCCAGCAGCTTAGACGCGGGAGGTGTCTTCGAGCAGTACTTC
>-|TRBV9|TRBJ1-1|-
CASSVEAGYTEAFF
TGTGCCAGCAGCGTAGAGGCAGGGTACACTGAAGCTTTCTTT
>few|TRBV5-6|TRBJ2-7|-
CASSLRDYEQYF
TGTGCCAGCAGCTTGCGGGACTACGAGCAGTACTTC
>-|TRBV5-1|TRBJ2-4|-
CASSATIAKNIQYF
TGCGCCAGCAGCGCCACAATAGCCAAAAACATTCAGTACTTC
>-|TRBV10-1|TRBJ1-1|-
CASSDPREESTEAFF
TGCGCCAGCAGTGACCCCAGGGAGGAGAGCACTGAAGCTTTCTTT
>-|TRBV5-4|TRBJ2-7|-
CASSFGRSSYEQYF
TGTGCCAGCAGCTTCGGCAGGAGCTCCTACGAGCAGTACTTC
>-|TRBV6-6|TRBJ1-1|-
CASSLPQNTEAFF
TGTGCCAGCAGCCTACCACAGAACACTGAAGCTTTCTTT
>-|TRBV9|TRBJ1-4|-
CASSVSTTTNEKLFF
TGTGCCAGCAGCGTGTCGACCACAACTAATGAAAAACTGTTTTTT
>-|TRBV30|TRBJ2-5|TRBD1
CAWSVPRTGETQYF
TGTGCCTGGAGTGTACCCCGGACAGGAGAGACCCAGTACTTC
>-|TRBV14|TRBJ2-1|TRBD2
CASSQEVRTSFREQFF
TGTGCCAGCAGCCAAGAAGTCAGGACTAGCTTCCGTGAGCAGTTCTTC